This TCR beta chain was captured in a study of blood T cell repertoires in COVID-19. The data were produced by immunoSEQ multiplex PCR, yet TCRdb's version contains in-frame clones alone and is incomplete. The sample has some 64,000 clones, roughly 84% seen once. The clonotype was recovered from an older man with acute or convalescent COVID-19. The specimen sequenced was peripheral blood.

For the CDR3, the DNA is TGTGCCAGCAGCGTAGGAGGAGGGGCTGGCTACGAGCAGTACTTC. This codes for CASSVGGGAGYEQYF. V gene TRBV9 combines with J gene TRBJ2-7; a possible D gene is TRBD2 (6 bases). Trimming left V 0 bases short and J 3 bases short, with 13 bases between. Germline V lookup: CDR1 SGDLS, CDR2 YYNGEE. CDR3 length: 15 amino acids.